The 28 T cell receptor beta chains in this list originate from one sample, sequenced in a study of shared clonotypes between healthy human individuals. Here immunoSEQ multiplex PCR was the method, and the copy in TCRdb shows in-frame clones only, minus some. This sample has 2 million to 2.5 million clones, with roughly 95% found just once. The material sequenced was naive CD4+ T cells sorted from blood. Subset in this sample: CD45RA+ positively selected. These TCRs come from a man aged 18 to 29 in good health.

The table lists this clone with a count of one. The chain has TRBV2 and TRBJ2-7; D might be TRBD1 (6 bases). V gave up 9 bases and J gave up 3 bases, with 18 bases separating them. The CDR3 spans 14 residues. CDR1 and CDR2 from the germline V gene are SNHLY and FYNNEI. This CDR3 is CASLGTQHRYEQYF. In DNA form, the CDR3 reads TGTGCCAGTCTAGGGACACAACACCGCTACGAGCAGTACTTC.

The CDR3 loop reads CASSLEGGALSYEQYF. As DNA, the CDR3 is TGTGCCAGCAGCTTGGAGGGGGGAGCGCTAAGCTACGAGCAGTACTTC. The chain links TRBV5-8 to TRBJ2-7; D possibly matches TRBD1 or TRBD2 (6 bases each). The CDR3 is made up of 16 amino acids. Germline V lookup: CDR1 SGHTS, CDR2 YDEGEE. Trimming left V 0 bases short and J 3 bases short, with 16 bases between.

The chain combines TRBV30 with TRBJ1-2, with TRBD1 matching 8 bases. CDR1 and CDR2 (germline): GTSNPN, SVGIG (reference sequence). CDR3 length equals 13 residues. Trimming took 7 bases from V and 8 from J; bases not matched to a gene: 12. In DNA form, the CDR3 reads TGTGCCTCGGCCCCACAGGGGGGATTAGGCTACACCTTC. It specifies CASAPQGGLGYTF.

The V gene is TRBV5-1, the J gene TRBJ2-7, with TRBD1 matching 7 bases. This CDR3 has 17 residues. J gave up 4 bases and V 0 bases, and 13 bases lay outside the gene matches. Germline V lookup: CDR1 SGHRS, CDR2 YFSETQ. CDR3 sequence: CASSLVPTGATGYEQYF. CDR3 sequence (DNA): TGCGCCAGCAGCTTGGTACCCACAGGGGCAACCGGATACGAGCAGTACTTC.

This chain connects TRBV5-1 to TRBJ2-7; tentative D call: TRBD1 (6 bases). The CDR3 is made up of 15 amino acids. V was shortened by 1 base and J by 2 bases, with 13 bases between the two germline ends. Looked up from germline, CDR1 is SGHRS and CDR2 is YFSETQ. This CDR3 is CASSLSGTSPYEQYF. For the CDR3, the DNA is TGCGCCAGCAGCTTGTCCGGGACAAGCCCCTACGAGCAGTACTTC.

V usage is TRBV28 and J usage is TRBJ1-6; D not resolved. From germline, CDR1 is MDHEN and CDR2 SYDVKM. V lost 7 bases, J lost 2 bases, and 9 bases lay in between. The CDR3 loop spans 14 amino acids. The CDR3 sequence is CASIRQPYNSPLHF. In nucleotides, the CDR3 is TGTGCCAGCATAAGGCAGCCCTATAATTCACCCCTCCACTTT.

In the case of this clone: Other DNA sequences in the sample encode the same CDR3. This chain links TRBV18 with TRBJ2-5; 7 bases match TRBD1. The germline gives CDR1 KGHSH, CDR2 LQKENI. The junction had 0 bases not matched to a gene; V was cut back by 3 bases and J by 2 bases. CDR3 size: 13 residues. CDR3 nucleotide sequence: TGTGCCAGCTCACCGACAGGGCAAGAGACCCAGTACTTC. This gives the protein CASSPTGQETQYF.

This sequence joins TRBV5-6 and TRBJ1-2; D unresolved. Germline V CDR1 and CDR2: SGHDT, YYEEEE. Trimming shortened V by 0 bases and J by 2 bases, and 5 bases separated the two germline ends. The CDR3 is 13 amino acids. The CDR3 DNA reads TGTGCCAGCAGCTTGGAGTCGAACTATGGCTACACCTTC. Amino acids: CASSLESNYGYTF. Looking up the rest from reference TRBV5-6 and TRBJ1-2 gives the full variable domain: DAGVTQSPTHLIKTRGQQVTLRCSPKSGHDTVSWYQQALGQGPQFIFQYYEEEERQRGNFPDRFSGHQFPNYSSELNVNALLLGDSALYLCASSLESNYGYTFGSGTRLTVV.

This sequence joins TRBV6-4 and TRBJ1-2, with a tentative D call TRBD1 (6 bases). Germline V gene sequence: CDR1 MRHNA, CDR2 SNTAGT. V lost 5 bases and J 0 bases, leaving 16 bases between the germline ends. The CDR3 extends over 16 amino acids. The CDR3 coding sequence is TGTGCCAGCAGTCCTCCCGGGACACTTTCTAACTATGGCTACACCTTC. Encoded protein: CASSPPGTLSNYGYTF.

A word on this clone: The identical CDR3 is also encoded by other nucleotide sequences in the sample. The V gene is TRBV14, the J gene TRBJ2-5; no clear D gene. V was shortened by 1 base and J by 5 bases, with 5 bases between the two germline ends. The CDR3 runs 12 residues. Germline V gene lookup returns CDR1 SGHDN and CDR2 FVKESK. CDR3: CASSQVPETQYF. DNA for the CDR3: TGTGCCAGCAGCCAAGTTCCCGAGACCCAGTACTTC.

V and J are TRBV5-4 and TRBJ1-1; TRBD1 might be the D (6 bases). The V gene's germline CDR1 is SGHNT and CDR2 YYREEE (reference sequence). This CDR3 comprises 14 residues. Trimming left V 5 bases short and J 5 bases short, with 16 bases between. CDR3 amino acids: CASRGRDKRTEAFF. The CDR3 bases are TGTGCCAGCAGGGGACGGGACAAGAGGACTGAAGCTTTCTTT.

This clone was recorded only once. J is TRBJ1-3 and V is TRBV5-4; TRBD1 agrees at 7 bases. Germline loops: CDR1 SGHNT, CDR2 YYREEE (reference sequence). The V segment lost 4 bases and the J segment 0 bases; nucleotides outside the gene matches: 1. The length of the CDR3 is 14 residues. The CDR3 nucleotides are TGTGCCAGCAGCGGGACAGACTCTGGAAACACCATATATTTT. Amino acid sequence: CASSGTDSGNTIYF.

The chain joins TRBV29-1 to TRBJ1-5, with TRBD1 identical over 8 bases. The CDR3 totals 12 residues. The V and J ends lost 7 bases and 4 bases, in that order; junction bases with no gene match: 3. The germline gives CDR1 SQVTM, CDR2 ANQGSEA. CDR3 nucleotides: TGCAGCGCACGACAGGGGAATCAGCCCCAGCATTTT. Protein sequence: CSARQGNQPQHF.

The chain is built from TRBV4-3 and TRBJ2-3; perhaps TRBD1 as D (7 bases). Per germline, CDR1 LGHNA and CDR2 YSLEER. Trimming left V 0 bases short and J 4 bases short, with 32 bases between. CDR3 length equals 22 residues. CDR3 protein: CASSQDRGVQGWAGVSPDTQYF. The CDR3 DNA follows: TGCGCCAGCAGCCAAGACAGGGGGGTCCAGGGTTGGGCAGGGGTTTCTCCAGATACGCAGTATTTT.

This chain joins TRBV6-5 and TRBJ1-4; a possible D gene is TRBD1 (6 bases). Per germline, CDR1 MNHEY and CDR2 SVGAGI. The CDR3 is made up of 15 amino acids. The V end lost 6 bases, the J end lost 5 bases, and 16 bases lay between the germline ends. DNA for the CDR3: TGTGCCAGCAGATTAGGGGGGACGGTCAATGAAAAACTGTTTTTT. Its protein is CASRLGGTVNEKLFF.

On this clone: Germline is not matched at one junction end, which may reflect a read error. This chain connects TRBV19 to TRBJ2-3; 10 bases line up with TRBD2. The CDR3 runs 18 residues. Looked up from germline, CDR1 is LNHDA and CDR2 is SQIVND (reference sequence). CDR3 DNA: TGTGCCAGTAGAGGGACAATCGAGGCTAGCGGGAGCAGAGATACGCAGTATTTT. It specifies CASRGTIEASGSRDTQYF.

The chain combines TRBV7-9 with TRBJ1-1; 7 bases are shared with TRBD1. Per the germline V gene, CDR1 is SEHNR and CDR2 is FQNEAQ (reference sequence). V shed 5 bases and J 4 bases; nucleotides not matched to a gene: 10. The CDR3 spans 15 residues. The CDR3 nucleotides read TGTGCCAGCAGCACCCGACAGGGTCGAGGCACTGAAGCTTTCTTT. Protein product: CASSTRQGRGTEAFF.

Turning to this clone: Other DNA sequences of this sample code for an identical CDR3. J is TRBJ1-4 and V is TRBV5-1, with D perhaps TRBD1 (5 bases). V lost 0 bases to trimming and J lost 7 bases, with 10 bases between them. The CDR3 contains 14 residues. The germline V gene encodes CDR1 SGHRS and CDR2 YFSETQ. CDR3 in DNA: TGCGCCAGCAGCTTGGTAGGGGCAGGTGAAAAACTGTTTTTT. Translating gives CASSLVGAGEKLFF.

The chain carries TRBV10-3 and TRBJ1-1; 7 bases are a match to TRBD1. This CDR3 region has 15 residues. Trimming at V came to 3 bases and at J to 6 bases, leaving 10 bases not matched to a gene. Per germline, CDR1 ENHRY and CDR2 SYGVKD. In nucleotides, the CDR3 is TGTGCCATCAGTGACCGCGACAGGGAGTACCCTGAAGCTTTCTTT. Its translation is CAISDRDREYPEAFF.

This clone appeared once. This specimen includes other DNA sequences encoding the same CDR3. The rearrangement uses TRBV28 and TRBJ2-3; weak D call: TRBD1 (5 bases). Trimming cost V 3 bases and J 1 base, with 8 bases left between them. The CDR3 is 14 residues long. Germline CDR1 is MDHEN and CDR2 is SYDVKM. The CDR3 DNA follows: TGTGCCAGCAGTTTTAGGGGTGGCACAGATACGCAGTATTTT. This translates into CASSFRGGTDTQYF.

The chain joins TRBV6-1 to TRBJ2-5, with D possibly being TRBD1 or TRBD2 (5 bases each). There are 19 residues in the CDR3. V was trimmed by 3 bases and J by 2 bases, leaving 25 bases between them. Germline values: CDR1 MNHNS, CDR2 SASEGT. CDR3: CASSDAAWYRDGLQETQYF. Here the CDR3 DNA reads TGTGCCAGCAGTGATGCTGCCTGGTACCGGGACGGATTACAAGAGACCCAGTACTTC.

Points on this clone: The same CDR3 can be traced to other DNA sequences in this sample. The gene calls are TRBV10-3 and TRBJ2-1; 8 bases map to TRBD2. The CDR3 extends over 16 amino acids. Germline loops: CDR1 ENHRY, CDR2 SYGVKD. V was pared by 0 bases and J by 1 base, with 2 bases of the junction left unmatched. CDR3 region: CAISESGGGSYNEQFF. The CDR3 nucleotides read TGTGCCATCAGTGAGTCTGGCGGGGGGTCCTACAATGAGCAGTTCTTC.

The rearrangement uses TRBV7-9 and TRBJ2-7; D tentatively fits TRBD1 or TRBD2 (5 bases each). The V gene lost 5 bases and the J gene lost 2 bases, with 13 bases spanning the gap. Germline V gives CDR1 SEHNR, CDR2 FQNEAQ (reference sequence). This CDR3 has 14 amino acids. CDR3 DNA: TGTGCCAGCAGCGACCCCCGGGACCCCTACGAGCAGTACTTC. Translated, it gives CASSDPRDPYEQYF.

The chain couples TRBV6-5 to TRBJ2-7; TRBD2 matches 8 bases. The V gene's germline CDR1 is MNHEY and CDR2 SVGAGI. Trimming cost V 2 bases and J 0 bases; bases outside gene matches: 6. The CDR3 runs 16 residues. CDR3: CASSYALAGFSYEQYF. CDR3 DNA sequence: TGTGCCAGCAGTTACGCTCTAGCGGGTTTCTCCTACGAGCAGTACTTC.

CDR3 DNA sequence: TGCGCCAGCAGCCAGGACGGGCCCCTCGGGGAGACCCAGTACTTC. Translation gives CASSQDGPLGETQYF. The V call is TRBV5-1, the J call TRBJ2-5; D gene unclear. This CDR3 region has 15 residues. Germline values: CDR1 SGHRS, CDR2 YFSETQ. Trimming took off 4 bases at V and 5 bases at J, with 18 bases between the two ends.

The V call is TRBV5-4, the J call TRBJ1-6; D is uncertain. CDR3 length: 19 residues. The V gene's germline CDR1 is SGHNT and CDR2 YYREEE (reference sequence). Trimming pared 2 bases from V and 7 bases from J, leaving 25 bases between. For the CDR3, the DNA is TGTGCCAGCAGCTTAGGGAGGAACGACGGGGTGTCGGCCAATTCACCCCTCCACTTT. Translated: CASSLGRNDGVSANSPLHF.

Notes on this clone: The same CDR3 arises from other DNA sequences in this sample as well. The chain recombines TRBV7-2 with TRBJ1-5; D is uncertain. Germline V gene data show CDR1 as SGHTA and CDR2 as FQGNSA. This CDR3 has 13 amino acids. V lost 0 bases to trimming and J lost 4 bases, with 4 bases between them. The CDR3 protein is CASSLAVNQPQHF. In DNA, the CDR3 is TGTGCCAGCAGCTTAGCGGTTAATCAGCCCCAGCATTTT.

The chain combines TRBV7-2 with TRBJ2-7; a possible D gene is TRBD1 (6 bases). Germline V CDR1 and CDR2: SGHTA, FQGNSA. The V and J ends lost 5 bases and 2 bases respectively, with 19 bases between them. The CDR3 consists of 16 residues. CDR3: CASSPSDRQVAYEQYF. CDR3 nucleotides: TGTGCCAGCAGCCCAAGCGACCGACAGGTGGCCTACGAGCAGTACTTC.